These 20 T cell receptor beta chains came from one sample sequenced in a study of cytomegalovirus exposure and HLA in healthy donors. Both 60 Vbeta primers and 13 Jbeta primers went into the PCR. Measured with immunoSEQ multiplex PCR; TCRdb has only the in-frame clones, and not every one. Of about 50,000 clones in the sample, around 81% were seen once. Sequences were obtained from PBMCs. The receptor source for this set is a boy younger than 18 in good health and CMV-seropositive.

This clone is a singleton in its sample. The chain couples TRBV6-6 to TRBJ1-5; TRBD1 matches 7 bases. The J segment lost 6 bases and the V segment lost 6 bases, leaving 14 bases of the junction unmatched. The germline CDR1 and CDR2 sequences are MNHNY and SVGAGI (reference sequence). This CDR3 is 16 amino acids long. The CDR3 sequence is CASRQGYGQVTQPQHF. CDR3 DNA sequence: TGTGCCAGCAGACAAGGCTACGGACAGGTTACTCAGCCCCAGCATTTT.

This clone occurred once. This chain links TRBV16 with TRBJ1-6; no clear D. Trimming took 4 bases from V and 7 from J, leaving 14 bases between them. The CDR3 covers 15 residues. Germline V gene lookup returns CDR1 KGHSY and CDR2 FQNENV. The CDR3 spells CASSPRRVGNSPLHF. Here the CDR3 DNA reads TGTGCCAGCAGCCCCCGGAGGGTTGGGAATTCACCCCTCCACTTT.

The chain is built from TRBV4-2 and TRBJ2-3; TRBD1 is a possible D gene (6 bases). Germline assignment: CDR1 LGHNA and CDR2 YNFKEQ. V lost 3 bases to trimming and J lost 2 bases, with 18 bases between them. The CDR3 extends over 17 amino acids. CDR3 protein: CASSQKGEPTPTDTQYF. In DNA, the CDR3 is TGTGCCAGCAGCCAGAAGGGGGAGCCGACACCCACAGATACGCAGTATTTT.

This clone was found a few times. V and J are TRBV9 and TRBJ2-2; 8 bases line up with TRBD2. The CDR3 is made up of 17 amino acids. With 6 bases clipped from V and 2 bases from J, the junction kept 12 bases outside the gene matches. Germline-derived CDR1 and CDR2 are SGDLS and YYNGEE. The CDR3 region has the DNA TGTGCCAGCAAGGGGAAAAGCGGGGGACTAAACACCGGGGAGCTGTTTTTT. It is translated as CASKGKSGGLNTGELFF.

The CDR3 nucleotides read TGTGCCAGCAGCGTATTAGCAGGGCCCCTGAACACTGAAGCTTTCTTT. It codes for CASSVLAGPLNTEAFF. The chain links TRBV9 to TRBJ1-1, with D possibly TRBD1 on 5 matching bases. The CDR3 has 16 residues. The germline gives CDR1 SGDLS, CDR2 YYNGEE. V was pared by 1 base and J by 0 bases, with 13 bases between.

As DNA, the CDR3 is TGTGCCAGCTCACCACCAAATGGGGCTAGCGGGGCCTACGAGCAGTACTTC. This translates into CASSPPNGASGAYEQYF. This rearrangement joins TRBV18 to TRBJ2-7, with 9 bases identical to TRBD2. Germline CDR1 and CDR2: KGHSH and LQKENI. The V segment lost 0 bases and the J segment 2 bases; nucleotides outside the gene matches: 8. The CDR3 spans 17 residues.

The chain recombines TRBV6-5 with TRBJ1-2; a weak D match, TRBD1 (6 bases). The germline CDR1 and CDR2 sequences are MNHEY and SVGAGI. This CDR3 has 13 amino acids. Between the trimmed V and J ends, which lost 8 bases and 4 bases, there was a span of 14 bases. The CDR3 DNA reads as TGTGCCAGCGGAGCGACAGGCCCCTATGGCTACACCTTC. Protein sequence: CASGATGPYGYTF.

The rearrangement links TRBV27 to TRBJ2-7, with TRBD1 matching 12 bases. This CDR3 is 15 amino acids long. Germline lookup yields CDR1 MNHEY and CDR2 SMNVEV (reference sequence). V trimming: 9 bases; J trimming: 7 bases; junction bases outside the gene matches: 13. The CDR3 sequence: CASAPAGQGAREQYF. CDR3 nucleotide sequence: TGTGCCAGTGCACCGGCGGGACAGGGGGCACGGGAGCAGTACTTC.

The CDR3 region has the DNA TGCGCCAGCAGCCAGCAGGGGGCGCCGGGAGAAAACATTCAGTACTTC. Its protein is CASSQQGAPGENIQYF. This chain uses TRBV4-1 with TRBJ2-4; 8 nucleotides match TRBD1. The CDR3 sequence is 16 residues long. After removal of 3 bases from V and 5 bases from J, the junction contained 9 bases not matched to a gene. Germline-derived CDR1 and CDR2 are MGHRA and YSYEKL.

The CDR3 here is CSVEGTGRTEAFF. DNA for the CDR3: TGCAGCGTTGAAGGGACAGGCCGCACTGAAGCTTTCTTT. The chain combines TRBV29-1 with TRBJ1-1, with TRBD1 matching over 7 bases. The junction had 3 bases not matched to a gene; V was cut back by 1 base and J by 4 bases. This CDR3 has 13 amino acids. The germline V gene encodes CDR1 SQVTM and CDR2 ANQGSEA.

The CDR3 nucleotides are TGTGCCAGTAGTATACGGGAGACCCAGTACTTC. Its translation: CASSIRETQYF. The V and J genes are TRBV19 and TRBJ2-5, with unresolved D. CDR1 LNHDA and CDR2 SQIVND come from the germline V gene (reference sequence). The CDR3 totals 11 residues. Trimming stripped 2 bases from V and 5 bases from J, with 3 bases between. Filled out from reference TRBV19 and TRBJ2-5, the complete variable domain reads DGGITQSPKYLFRKEGQNVTLSCEQNLNHDAMYWYRQDPGQGLRLIYYSQIVNDFQKGDIAEGYSVSREKKESFPLTVTSAQKNPTAFYLCASSIRETQYFGPGTRLLVL.

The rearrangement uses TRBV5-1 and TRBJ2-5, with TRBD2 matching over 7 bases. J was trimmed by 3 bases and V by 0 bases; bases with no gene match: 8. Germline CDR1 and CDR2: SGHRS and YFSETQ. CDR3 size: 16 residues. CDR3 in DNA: TGCGCCAGCAGCTTGGAAAGACCCAGCGGGAAAGAGACCCAGTACTTC. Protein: CASSLERPSGKETQYF.

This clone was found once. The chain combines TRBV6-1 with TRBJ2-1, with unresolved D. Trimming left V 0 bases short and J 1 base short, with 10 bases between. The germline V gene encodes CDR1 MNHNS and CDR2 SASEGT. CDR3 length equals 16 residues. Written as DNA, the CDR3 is TGTGCCAGCAGTGAAGCTCAGGCAGTTTCCTACAATGAGCAGTTCTTC. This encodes CASSEAQAVSYNEQFF.

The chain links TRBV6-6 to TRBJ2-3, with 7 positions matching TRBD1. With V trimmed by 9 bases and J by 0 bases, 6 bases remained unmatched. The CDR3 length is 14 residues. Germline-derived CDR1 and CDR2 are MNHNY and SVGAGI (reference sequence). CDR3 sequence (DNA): TGTGCCAGTGAGACAGGGTATAGCACAGATACGCAGTATTTT. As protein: CASETGYSTDTQYF.

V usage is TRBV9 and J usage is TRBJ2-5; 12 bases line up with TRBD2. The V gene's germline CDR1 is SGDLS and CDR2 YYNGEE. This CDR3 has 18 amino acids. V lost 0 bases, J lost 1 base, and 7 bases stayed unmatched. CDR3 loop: CASSVGTSGGRGQETQYF. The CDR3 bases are TGTGCCAGCAGCGTAGGAACTAGCGGGGGGCGGGGCCAAGAGACCCAGTACTTC.

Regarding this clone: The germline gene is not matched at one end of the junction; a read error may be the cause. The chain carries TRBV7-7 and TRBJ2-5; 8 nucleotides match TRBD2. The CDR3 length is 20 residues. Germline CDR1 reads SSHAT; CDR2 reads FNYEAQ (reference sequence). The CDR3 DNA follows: TGTGCTAGCAGCTCGGAACTCGGGGGGGTTTTCCTACGGAAAAAAGAGACCCAGTACTTC. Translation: CASSSELGGVFLRKKETQYF.

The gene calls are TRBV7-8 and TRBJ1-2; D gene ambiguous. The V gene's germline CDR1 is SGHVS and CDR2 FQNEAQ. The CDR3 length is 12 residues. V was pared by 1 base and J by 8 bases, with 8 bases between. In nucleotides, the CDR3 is TGTGCCAGCAGCTTAGTGGGAGGAGGCTACACCTTC. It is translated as CASSLVGGGYTF.

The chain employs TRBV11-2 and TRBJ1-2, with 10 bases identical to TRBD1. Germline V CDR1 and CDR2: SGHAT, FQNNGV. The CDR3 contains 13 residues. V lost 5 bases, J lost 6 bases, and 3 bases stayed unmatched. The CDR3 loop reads CASSQTGGDGYTF. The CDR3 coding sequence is TGTGCCAGCAGCCAGACAGGGGGCGATGGCTACACCTTC.

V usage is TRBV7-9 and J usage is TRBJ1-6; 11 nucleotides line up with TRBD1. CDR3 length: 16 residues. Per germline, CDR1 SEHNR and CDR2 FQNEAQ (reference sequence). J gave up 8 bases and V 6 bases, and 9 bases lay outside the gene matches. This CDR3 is CASRDKRDRGDSPLHF. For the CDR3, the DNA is TGTGCCAGCAGAGATAAGCGGGACAGGGGGGATTCACCCCTCCACTTT.

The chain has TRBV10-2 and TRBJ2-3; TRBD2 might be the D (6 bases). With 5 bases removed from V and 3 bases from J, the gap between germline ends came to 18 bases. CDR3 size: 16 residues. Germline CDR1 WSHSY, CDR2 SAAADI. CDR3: CASSSLSGGGTDTQYF. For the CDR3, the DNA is TGCGCCAGCAGTTCCCTGTCAGGTGGGGGGACAGATACGCAGTATTTT.